The 22 T cell receptor beta chains listed next were all sequenced from one sample in a study of blood T cell repertoires in COVID-19. Generated by immunoSEQ multiplex PCR, the TCRdb table keeps only in-frame clones and is missing some. The data show under 150,000 clones, about 88% seen once. Sequencing input: peripheral blood. These receptors were collected from a woman aged 70 to 79 who had recovered from COVID-19.

This clone was seen only a few times. The chain is built from TRBV5-4 and TRBJ1-2; 7 bases are shared with TRBD1. Trimming cost V 5 bases and J 3 bases; bases outside gene matches: 7. This CDR3 is 14 amino acids long. Germline V gene lookup returns CDR1 SGHNT and CDR2 YYREEE (reference sequence). CDR3 coding DNA: TGTGCCAGCAGAAGACAGGGCATGGACTATGGCTACACCTTC. Protein: CASRRQGMDYGYTF. Combining the CDR3 with reference TRBV5-4 and TRBJ1-2 gives the whole variable domain ETGVTQSPTHLIKTRGQQVTLRCSSQSGHNTVSWYQQALGQGPQFIFQYYREEENGRGNFPPRFSGLQFPNYSSELNVNALELDDSALYLCASRRQGMDYGYTFGSGTRLTVV.

V is TRBV30 and J is TRBJ2-7; tentative D call: TRBD1 (6 bases). The germline CDR1 and CDR2 sequences are GTSNPN and SVGIG (reference sequence). CDR3 length equals 12 residues. V was shortened by 2 bases and J by 5 bases, with 10 bases between the two germline ends. CDR3 sequence reads: CAWSKYRDEQYF. Written as DNA, the CDR3 is TGTGCCTGGAGTAAGTACAGGGACGAGCAGTACTTC. The entire variable domain, with the rest obtained from reference TRBV30 and TRBJ2-7, is as follows: SQTIHQWPATLVQPVGSPLSLECTVEGTSNPNLYWYRQAAGRGLQLLFYSVGIGQISSEVPQNLSASRPQDRQFILSSKKLLLSDSGFYLCAWSKYRDEQYFGPGTRLTVT.

This clone was counted only a few times. The chain has TRBV5-1 and TRBJ2-7; tentative D call: TRBD2 (6 bases). Germline V lookup: CDR1 SGHRS, CDR2 YFSETQ. The CDR3 runs to 13 residues. V was cut by 2 bases and J by 2 bases, with 8 bases left in between. The CDR3 bases are TGCGCCAGCAGCTTTAGCGGAACCTACGAGCAGTACTTC. This translates into CASSFSGTYEQYF. Combining the CDR3 with reference TRBV5-1 and TRBJ2-7 gives the whole variable domain KAGVTQTPRYLIKTRGQQVTLSCSPISGHRSVSWYQQTPGQGLQFLFEYFSETQRNKGNFPGRFSGRQFSNSRSEMNVSTLELGDSALYLCASSFSGTYEQYFGPGTRLTVT.

The chain employs TRBV28 and TRBJ1-2, with a possible D match to TRBD1 (5 bases). V gave up 3 bases and J gave up 0 bases, with 5 bases separating them. CDR1 and CDR2 from the germline V gene are MDHEN and SYDVKM. This CDR3 comprises 13 residues. In DNA, the CDR3 is TGTGCCAGCAGTTTCAGGGCTAACTATGGCTACACCTTC. This codes for CASSFRANYGYTF.

The rearrangement links TRBV10-3 to TRBJ2-5; 15 nucleotides match TRBD2. This CDR3 has 15 amino acids. Trimming took 4 bases from V and 4 from J; bases not matched to a gene: 1. From germline, CDR1 is ENHRY and CDR2 SYGVKD. CDR3 residues: CAISGGLAGGETQYF. The CDR3 nucleotides are TGTGCCATCAGTGGGGGACTAGCGGGAGGAGAGACCCAGTACTTC.

This clone has only one observation. One junction end does not reproduce the germline sequence, and a read error may be involved. The J gene is TRBJ2-5, the V gene TRBV7-9, with TRBD1 identical over 10 bases. Germline V gives CDR1 SEHNR, CDR2 FQNEAQ (reference sequence). The CDR3 totals 15 residues. CDR3: CASSSGTGEQATQYF. In DNA, the CDR3 is TGTGCCAGCAGCTCTGGGACAGGGGAACAAGCGACCCAGTACTTC. The full variable domain, completed using reference TRBV7-9 and TRBJ2-5, is DTGVSQNPRHKITKRGQNVTFRCDPISEHNRLYWYRQTLGQGPEFLTYFQNEAQLEKSRLLSDRFSAERPKGSFSTLEIQRTEQGDSAMYLCASSSGTGEQATQYFGPGTRLLVL.

The J gene is TRBJ2-3, the V gene TRBV5-1; 8 bases match TRBD1. Germline V lookup: CDR1 SGHRS, CDR2 YFSETQ. The V gene end was trimmed by 2 bases and the J gene end by 0 bases; junction bases not matched to a gene: 8. This CDR3 contains 17 residues. CDR3 coding DNA: TGCGCCAGCAGCTTAGGTCCCGGGACAGGTAGCACAGATACGCAGTATTTT. It yields the protein CASSLGPGTGSTDTQYF.

The V call is TRBV19, the J call TRBJ1-2, with D maybe TRBD1 (5 bases). Germline-derived CDR1 and CDR2 are LNHDA and SQIVND (reference sequence). The CDR3 has 14 amino acids. The V end was cut by 6 bases, the J end by 4 bases, with 15 bases between. The chain's CDR3 is CASRPRSGFYGYTF. The CDR3, as DNA: TGTGCCAGTAGACCGCGTTCAGGGTTCTATGGCTACACCTTC.

This clone is a singleton in its sample. The J gene is TRBJ2-2, the V gene TRBV3-1 (or the pseudogene TRBV3-2); D not certain. Germline assignment: CDR1 LGHDT and CDR2 YNNKEL (reference sequence). The CDR3 contains 15 residues. Trimming shortened V by 5 bases and J by 0 bases, and 10 bases separated the two germline ends. CDR3 in DNA: TGTGCCAGCAGCACACAGAACCCGAACACCGGGGAGCTGTTTTTT. Encoded protein: CASSTQNPNTGELFF.

The J gene is TRBJ1-1, the V gene TRBV4-1; TRBD1 is a possible D gene (5 bases). V lost 7 bases, J lost 3 bases, and 12 bases lay in between. The V gene's germline CDR1 is MGHRA and CDR2 YSYEKL. This CDR3 region has 13 residues. The DNA of the CDR3 is TGCGCCAGCACTAGGGGTGGGGACACTGAAGCTTTCTTT. Protein product: CASTRGGDTEAFF.

The chain joins TRBV11-2 to TRBJ2-3; 7 nucleotides align to TRBD1. Trimming at V came to 1 base and at J to 5 bases, leaving 6 bases not matched to a gene. The CDR3 runs 15 residues. The V gene's germline CDR1 is SGHAT and CDR2 FQNNGV. CDR3 loop: CASSLARGNIDTQYF. The CDR3 DNA follows: TGTGCCAGCAGCTTAGCCAGGGGGAACATAGATACGCAGTATTTT.

This rearrangement joins TRBV6-5 to TRBJ2-4; maybe TRBD1 (6 bases). The CDR3 has 15 residues. V lost 5 bases and J lost 1, with 12 bases in between. Germline V lookup: CDR1 MNHEY, CDR2 SVGAGI. The CDR3 is CASSPSTGAKNIQYF. For the CDR3, the DNA is TGTGCCAGCAGTCCCTCCACAGGGGCCAAAAACATTCAGTACTTC.

V gene TRBV6-2 or TRBV6-3 combines with J gene TRBJ2-3; TRBD2 aligns across 7 bases. Germline V gives CDR1 MNHEY, CDR2 SVGEGT. The CDR3 runs to 15 residues. With 5 bases clipped from V and 11 bases from J, the junction kept 16 bases outside the gene matches. The CDR3 DNA is TGTGCCAGCAGTGGGGGGACTACCCCCGTAGGTTGGCAGTATTTT. Its translation: CASSGGTTPVGWQYF.

CDR3 residues: CASSVASGGNTGELFF. CDR3 nucleotides: TGTGCCAGCAGCGTTGCTAGCGGAGGGAACACCGGGGAGCTGTTTTTT. V and J are TRBV9 and TRBJ2-2; the match to TRBD2 covers 7 bases. The CDR3 spans 16 residues. In germline, CDR1 is SGDLS, CDR2 YYNGEE. J was trimmed by 1 base and V by 2 bases; bases with no gene match: 5.

In the case of this clone: The sample carries other DNA sequences with the same CDR3. The chain employs TRBV18 and TRBJ1-1; D is perhaps TRBD1 (5 bases). The germline V gene has CDR1 KGHSH and CDR2 LQKENI. V was cut by 2 bases and J by 2 bases, with 6 bases left in between. This CDR3 is 13 amino acids long. CDR3 sequence (DNA): TGTGCCAGCTCACCAGGGGCAAACACTGAAGCTTTCTTT. Its translation: CASSPGANTEAFF.

This rearrangement joins TRBV18 to TRBJ2-1, with TRBD2 matching 9 bases. Germline values: CDR1 KGHSH, CDR2 LQKENI. V gave up 7 bases and J gave up 1 base; unmatched junction bases: 11. This CDR3 spans 17 amino acids. CDR3 amino acids: CASFRRGGRDSYNEQFF. The CDR3 bases are TGTGCCAGCTTCCGACGGGGCGGGAGGGATTCCTACAATGAGCAGTTCTTC.

The sample holds one count of this clone. The V call is TRBV4-3, the J call TRBJ2-3; possible D gene TRBD1, 5 bases. Per the germline V gene, CDR1 is LGHNA and CDR2 is YSLEER. The CDR3 is 14 residues long. Trimming took off 1 base at V and 15 bases at J, with 20 bases between the two ends. DNA of the CDR3: TGCGCCAGCAGCCAAGTTTTCAGGGCGGAAAAATTTTATTTT. Encoded protein: CASSQVFRAEKFYF.

The J gene is TRBJ2-1, the V gene TRBV19; 11 bases align to TRBD2. The junction had 2 bases not matched to a gene; V was cut back by 4 bases and J by 3 bases. From germline, CDR1 is LNHDA and CDR2 SQIVND (reference sequence). The CDR3 has 15 residues. The CDR3 is CASSRLAGHYNEQFF. For the CDR3, the DNA is TGTGCCAGTAGTAGACTAGCGGGGCACTACAATGAGCAGTTCTTC.

This clone appeared once. The gene calls are TRBV10-2 and TRBJ2-1; D possibly corresponds to TRBD1 (5 bases). Deletions cut 8 bases from V and 4 bases from J, with 15 bases between. The CDR3 is made up of 14 amino acids. The germline CDR1 and CDR2 sequences are WSHSY and SAAADI. In nucleotides, the CDR3 is TGCGCCAGCTCCCCCACTACAGGTTACAATGAGCAGTTCTTC. Its translation is CASSPTTGYNEQFF.

CDR3 residues: CASSKDRYSNQPQHF. For the CDR3, the DNA is TGTGCCAGCAGTAAAGACAGGTATAGCAATCAGCCCCAGCATTTT. V is TRBV6-2 or TRBV6-3 and J is TRBJ1-5, with a weak D call TRBD1 (6 bases). Germline lookup yields CDR1 MNHEY and CDR2 SVGEGT. The CDR3 contains 15 residues. V lost 5 bases to trimming and J lost 0 bases, with 11 bases between them.

The chain combines TRBV7-9 with TRBJ2-2; D gene uncertain. V was shortened by 1 base and J by 6 bases, with 9 bases between the two germline ends. The CDR3 length is 14 residues. Germline V gene sequence: CDR1 SEHNR, CDR2 FQNEAQ (reference sequence). The CDR3 sequence is CASSLESAAGELFF. CDR3 coding DNA: TGTGCCAGCAGCTTAGAATCTGCGGCCGGGGAGCTGTTTTTT.

This chain joins TRBV7-6 and TRBJ1-1; the D is unclear. Per germline, CDR1 SGHVS and CDR2 FNYEAQ. The germline V and J ends were trimmed by 1 base and 5 bases, with 14 bases remaining between them. There are 15 residues in the CDR3. The CDR3 DNA follows: TGTGCCAGCAGCTTAGAACCGGGTCTGCCGACTGAAGCTTTCTTT. It translates to CASSLEPGLPTEAFF.